This T cell receptor beta chain was captured in a study of blood T cells in healthy people across ages (dated by TCRdb to 2014 to 2015). Describing the broader study: Template switching captured roughly one uniquely barcoded TCR beta cDNA molecule per two T cells in model experiments. The study measured age-related changes in TCR beta repertoire diversity using deep sequencing normalized with unique cDNA molecular identifiers. The donors were divided into four age groups: young (average roughly 15 years), middle-aged (roughly 42), aged (under 70) and long-lived (82). Donors of different ages were randomly distributed across sequencing lanes to avoid experimental bias. The study analyzed two additional independent replicas of 1 million unique cDNA reads from the same blood draw for two donors, one aged 18 to 29 and one aged 80 or older.

The donors were under 40 Caucasian individuals from Russia, aged 6 to 90 years, who were systemically healthy. Around 9.7 milliliters of peripheral blood were collected from each donor into EDTA-treated Vacutainer tubes. Ficoll-Paque density-gradient centrifugation was used to isolate PBMCs, with at least 6.5 million per sample. Total RNA, at least 5 micrograms per sample, was extracted from PBMCs with Trizol reagent. For every donor, an aliquot of PBMCs went through flow cytometry to measure the percentages of naive CD45RAhigh/CD27high T cells. CDR1 and CDR2 were assigned from the germline V gene (reference sequence) as LGHDT and YNNKEL. The CDR3, cysteine through phenylalanine, is 13 amino acids long. CDR3 DNA only is kept here, 39 bases in frame from base 1. The V and J ends are trimmed by 3 bases and 3 bases, leaving 9 bases between them. Results and caveats for the whole study, not just this receptor: Because profiling used bulk unsorted PBMCs, naive and antigen-experienced compartments could not be compared conclusively. Because the CMV infection status of the donors was unknown, age-related changes in expanded clonotypes may potentially have been confounded. Estimates of total diversity based on one million sequenced T cells were considered lower bounds and underestimates. As age increased, observed TCR beta diversity per million T cells dropped in a roughly linear way, and a significant reduction was already evident by age 40. The percentage of naive T cells measured by flow cytometry correlated strongly with observed TCR beta diversity. The long-lived group showed more naive CD4+ T cells, fewer expanded clones and increased TCR diversity than the aged group, suggesting age selection.

Notes on this clonotype: Its antigen target is currently unknown. Base qualities are not provided; no much larger clone lies one nucleotide away.

Receptors were amplified or captured by 5' RACE. The reads were generated on an Illumina HiSeq 2500. A second PCR of about 7 to 12 cycles was run with a J-beta primer mix and a sample-barcoded 5' primer. Each TCR beta cDNA molecule received a unique molecular identifier from a template-switch 5' adaptor carrying 12 random nucleotides. At least 2.5 million CDR3-containing paired-end reads were obtained from each sample. The Mint cDNA synthesis kit, primed by a TRBC-specific oligonucleotide, was used to synthesize first-strand cDNA from all RNA. Following uracil-DNA glycosylase treatment, a first 18-cycle PCR with universal primers M1SS and BC2_uni_R was performed on all cDNA. The study's processing was this. For normalization, 1 million high-quality reads were randomly selected from each sample, with every read carrying a distinct molecular identifier. Reads sharing molecular identifiers were discarded rather than binned into consensus sequences. MiTCR, run with a Q25 quality threshold and the strictest error-elimination algorithm, handled CDR3 identification, clonotype clustering and error correction. Lower-bound total TCR beta diversity was estimated with a nonparametric unseen species model using Euler transformation. TCRdb handled the public reads itself, with Q25 trimming in fastp and clone calling in MiXCR, and kept productive beta chains. Rows with a matching CDR3 protein are joined into one entry that keeps the most common DNA and genes. V and J calls and clone size were set by TCRdb, not the authors. The sample data list approximately 800,000 distinct CDR3 sequences, and about 55% of these were observed just once. The ten largest make up approximately 40% of the sample.

The chain is made from TRBV3-1 and TRBJ2-7; TRBD2 might be the D gene, on 6 matching bases. This clonotype was sampled from a man older than 75 in good health. The sequencing input was blood. The CDR3 loop reads CASSQRLDYEQYF. The DNA is TGTGCCAGCAGCCAGAGACTAGACTACGAGCAGTACTTC.